These T cell receptor beta chains were read from a single sample in a study of cytomegalovirus exposure and HLA in healthy donors. Generated by immunoSEQ multiplex PCR, the TCRdb table keeps only in-frame clones and is missing some. The sample holds around 99,000 clones, less than 65% seen once. Input material: PBMCs. The receptors were sampled from a woman aged 25 to 39 in good health and CMV-seronegative. CDR3s include the opening cysteine and the closing phenylalanine or tryptophan. Each record gives: J gene, clone size, D gene, V gene, CDR3 DNA, CDR3 protein. A D gene is named only where the DNA matches it firmly. Rows may omit the clone size; those that give it use once, few, many or a size class.

>TRBJ2-3|NA|TRBD2|TRBV18
TGTGCCAGCTCACCACTAGCGGGGAGCACAGATACGCAGTATTTT
CASSPLAGSTDTQYF
>TRBJ2-5|few|TRBD2|TRBV5-1
TGCGCCAGCAGCTTGAGCGGGGGCGGAGAGACCCAGTACTTC
CASSLSGGGETQYF
>TRBJ2-1|NA|TRBD2|TRBV18
TGTGCCAGCTCACCGGTAGCGGGAGTCAGGAATGAGCAGTTCTTC
CASSPVAGVRNEQFF
>TRBJ1-2|NA|NA|TRBV11-2
TGTGCCAGCAGCTTAGAATGGGGGCAGGGCTACACCTTC
CASSLEWGQGYTF
>TRBJ2-7|NA|TRBD2|TRBV9
TGTGCCAGCAGCGTAGCGAGTAGCGGGAACTACGAGCAGTACTTC
CASSVASSGNYEQYF
>TRBJ2-7|NA|TRBD2|TRBV7-2
TGTGCCAGCAGCTTTAGCGGGAGGGCCTACGAGCAGTACTTC
CASSFSGRAYEQYF
>TRBJ1-5|medium-sized|NA|TRBV7-9
TGTGCCAGCAGCTTAGCCTCCAATCAGCCCCAGCATTTT
CASSLASNQPQHF
>TRBJ2-3|few|NA|TRBV18
TGTGCCAGCTCACCCTTGTTGGGGGCGTTGATAGGCACAGATACGCAGTATTTT
CASSPLLGALIGTDTQYF
>TRBJ2-1|once|TRBD2|TRBV6-1
TGTGCCAGCAGTCCCCGGAGCGGGGGAGGGAATGAGCAGTTCTTC
CASSPRSGGGNEQFF
>TRBJ1-6|NA|NA|TRBV2
TGTGCCAGCAGTGAGGCAGGGGAGGGTAATTCACCCCTCCACTTT
CASSEAGEGNSPLHF
>TRBJ2-7|NA|NA|TRBV7-2
TGTGCCAGCGCGGCTCACCCTTGGGAGCAGTACTTC
CASAAHPWEQYF
>TRBJ1-2|NA|TRBD1|TRBV30
TGTGCCTGGGCCGGGACAGTGCCTTGGGGCTACACCTTC
CAWAGTVPWGYTF
>TRBJ2-3|NA|NA|TRBV6-5
TGTGCCAGCAGTTACTTTAGCGGAGTCACAGATACGCAGTATTTT
CASSYFSGVTDTQYF
>TRBJ2-1|few|TRBD2|TRBV18
TGTGCCAGCTCACCTACTAGCGGACACTACAATGAGCAGTTCTTC
CASSPTSGHYNEQFF
>TRBJ2-7|NA|NA|TRBV10-3
TGTGCCATCAGTGAGTCCTTTAGAACCTCCTACGAGCAGTACTTC
CAISESFRTSYEQYF
>TRBJ2-7|NA|TRBD1|TRBV11-2
TGTGCCAGCAGCTTCGCGACAGGGGGCGAGCAGTACTTC
CASSFATGGEQYF
>TRBJ2-6|NA|TRBD1|TRBV13
TGTGCCAGCAGCTTAGGGACAGGGACGACTGGGGCCAACGTCCCGACTTTC
CASSLGTGTTGANVPTF